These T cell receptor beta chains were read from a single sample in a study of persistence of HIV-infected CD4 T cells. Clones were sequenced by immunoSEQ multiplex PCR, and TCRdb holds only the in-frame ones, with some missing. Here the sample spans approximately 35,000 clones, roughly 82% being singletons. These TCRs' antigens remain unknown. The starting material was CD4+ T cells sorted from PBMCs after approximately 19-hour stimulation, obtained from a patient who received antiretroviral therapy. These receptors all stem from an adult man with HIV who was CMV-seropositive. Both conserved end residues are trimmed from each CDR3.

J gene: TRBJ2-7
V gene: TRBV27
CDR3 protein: ASSRFAGANSYEQY

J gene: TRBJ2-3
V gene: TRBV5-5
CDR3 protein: ASSHTDTQY

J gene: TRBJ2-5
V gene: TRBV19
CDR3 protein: ASSIAGTGTVTQY

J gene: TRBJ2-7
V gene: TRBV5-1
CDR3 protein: ASSLEGRVTYEQY

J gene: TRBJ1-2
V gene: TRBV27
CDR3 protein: ASSQYPQRGYT

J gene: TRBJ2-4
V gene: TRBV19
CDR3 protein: ASSYSNLAKNIQY

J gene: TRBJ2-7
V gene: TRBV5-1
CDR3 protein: ASSLGTGGSREQY

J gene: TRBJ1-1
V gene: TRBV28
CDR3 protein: ASSLSRRGEAF

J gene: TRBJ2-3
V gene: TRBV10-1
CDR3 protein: ASSTGGLKTDTQY

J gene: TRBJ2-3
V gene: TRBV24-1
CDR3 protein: ATSDPSIAGGHTDTQY

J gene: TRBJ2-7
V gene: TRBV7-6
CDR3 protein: ASSTGLATEQY

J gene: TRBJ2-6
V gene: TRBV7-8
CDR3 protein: ASSPGAGGVLT

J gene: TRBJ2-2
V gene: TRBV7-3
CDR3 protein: ASSLQGARTGELF

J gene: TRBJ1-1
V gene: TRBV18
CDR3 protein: ASSRATGKDTEAF

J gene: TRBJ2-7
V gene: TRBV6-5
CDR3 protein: ASKKGTGFTYEQY

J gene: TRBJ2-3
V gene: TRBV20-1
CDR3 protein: SGYRQDTQY

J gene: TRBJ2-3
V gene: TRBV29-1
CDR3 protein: SARGQRGGTDTQY

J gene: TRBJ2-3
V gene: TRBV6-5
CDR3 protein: ASSYRGADTQY

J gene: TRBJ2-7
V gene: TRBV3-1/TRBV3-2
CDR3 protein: ASTTTKGGYEQY

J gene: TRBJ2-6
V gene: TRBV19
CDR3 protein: ASSLTGSGANVLT

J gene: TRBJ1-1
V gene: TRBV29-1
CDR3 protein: SAAGAGGSNAEAF

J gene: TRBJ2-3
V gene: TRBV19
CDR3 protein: ASSVTGSRDTQY

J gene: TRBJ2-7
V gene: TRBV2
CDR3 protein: ASSEALTSTDGEQY

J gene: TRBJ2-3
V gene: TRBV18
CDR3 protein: ASSPPQGSTSTQY

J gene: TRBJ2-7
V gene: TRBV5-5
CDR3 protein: ASSQIPTGAYEQY

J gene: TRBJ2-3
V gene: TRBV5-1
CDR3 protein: ASSLGSTDTQY

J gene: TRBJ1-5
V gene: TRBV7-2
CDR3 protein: ASSLEQGDQPQH

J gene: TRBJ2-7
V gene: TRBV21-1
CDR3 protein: ARGGQY

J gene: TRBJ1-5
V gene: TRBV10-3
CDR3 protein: AISESTQGPSNQPQH

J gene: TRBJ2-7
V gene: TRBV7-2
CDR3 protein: ASSLERAGKGEQY

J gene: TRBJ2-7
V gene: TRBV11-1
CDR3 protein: ASSSGQVSYEQY

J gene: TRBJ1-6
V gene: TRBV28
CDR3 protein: ASSGGTGYSSPLH

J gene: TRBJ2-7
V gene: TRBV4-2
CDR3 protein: ASSQADSGTYEQY

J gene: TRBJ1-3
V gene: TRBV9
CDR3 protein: ASSPIGTGSGNTIY

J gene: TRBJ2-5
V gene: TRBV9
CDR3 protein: ASSVAVGRQETQY

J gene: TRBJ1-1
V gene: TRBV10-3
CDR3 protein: AIARQVDTEAF

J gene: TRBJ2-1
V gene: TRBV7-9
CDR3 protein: ASSLIGPEGGPEF

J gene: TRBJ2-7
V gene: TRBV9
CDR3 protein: ASSVQDGLYEQY

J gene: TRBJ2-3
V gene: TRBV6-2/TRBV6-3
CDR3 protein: ASSYFEAGGTDTQY

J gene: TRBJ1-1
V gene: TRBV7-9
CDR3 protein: ASSLAGTGQRNTEAF

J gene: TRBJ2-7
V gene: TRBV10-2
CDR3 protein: ASSPTGGADYEQY

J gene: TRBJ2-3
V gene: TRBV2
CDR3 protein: ASNLAGGRSDTQY

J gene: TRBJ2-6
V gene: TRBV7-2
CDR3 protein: ASSRNRLASGANVLT

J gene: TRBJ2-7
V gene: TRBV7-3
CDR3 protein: ASSLMGTSGLYEQY

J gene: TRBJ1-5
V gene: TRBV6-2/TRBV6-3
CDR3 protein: ASSSTSYRQPQH

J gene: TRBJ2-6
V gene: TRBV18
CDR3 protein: ASSPLGQGSGANVLT

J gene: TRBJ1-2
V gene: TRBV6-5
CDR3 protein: ASSYRDNYGYT

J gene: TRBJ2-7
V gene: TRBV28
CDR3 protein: ASSRNQAGDEQY

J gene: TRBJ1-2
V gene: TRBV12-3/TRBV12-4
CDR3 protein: ASSFSQGYT

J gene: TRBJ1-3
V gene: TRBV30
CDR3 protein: AWEKGYGGNTIY